Presented here are 22 T cell receptor beta chains from one specimen sequenced in a study of human T cells and chemical hapten exposure. TCRdb passed the RACE reads through MiXCR, listing each CDR3 protein once. The table has around 100,000 distinct CDR3 sequences, approximately 10% seen once. Time point here: patch test 1, 2 weeks after DPC sensitization. Described treatment: therapeutic diphenylcyclopropenone sensitization with weekly scalp DPC. Source: whole blood, taken in connection with sensitization to the hapten diphenylcyclopropenone (DPC). These receptor sequences come from a woman in her thirties or forties with alopecia areata. Some clones in this sample may be carry-over from other donors' samples.

The chain links TRBV19 to TRBJ2-7; D ambiguous. The CDR3 covers 12 residues. Trimming cost V 8 bases and J 2 bases, with 10 bases left between them. The V gene's germline CDR1 is LNHDA and CDR2 SQIVND (reference sequence). In nucleotides, the CDR3 is TGTGCCAGTGTGGGTAAGGCCTACGAGCAGTACTTC. Translation: CASVGKAYEQYF.

The V gene is TRBV12-3 or TRBV12-4, the J gene TRBJ2-7, with D uncertain. Trimming pared 4 bases from V and 3 bases from J, leaving 13 bases between. The CDR3 is 14 residues long. CDR3 residues: CASSSLAGRYEQYF. The CDR3 coding sequence is TGTGCCAGCAGTTCTCTGGCTGGCCGCTACGAGCAGTACTTC.

At least ten counts were recorded for this clonotype. The gene calls are TRBV12-3 or TRBV12-4 and TRBJ2-7; D gene uncertain. V lost 0 bases and J lost 7, with 4 bases in between. This CDR3 spans 11 amino acids. The CDR3 reads CASSLAGEQYF. The CDR3 region has the DNA TGTGCCAGCAGTTTAGCGGGAGAGCAGTACTTC.

The sample holds a few counts of this clonotype. The chain is built from TRBV20-1 and TRBJ2-2; 7 nucleotides align to TRBD2. The CDR3 contains 15 residues. Germline trimming cut 5 bases from V and 6 bases from J; bases unmatched to any gene: 12. Germline V gives CDR1 DFQATT, CDR2 SNEGSKA (reference sequence). The CDR3: CSARELGLVAGELFF. In DNA form, the CDR3 reads TGCAGTGCTCGCGAGCTCGGACTAGTTGCCGGGGAGCTGTTTTTT.

The table lists this clonotype with many counts. The chain recombines TRBV7-2 with TRBJ2-5; TRBD2 agrees at 8 bases. Trimming took 5 bases from V and 4 from J; bases not matched to a gene: 6. The CDR3 spans 14 residues. Germline V gene data show CDR1 as SGHTA and CDR2 as FQGNSA. CDR3 nucleotide sequence: TGTGCCAGCAGCCCTGCCGGGACTAGAGAGACCCAGTACTTC. This encodes CASSPAGTRETQYF.

This clonotype showed up just a few times. The rearrangement uses TRBV7-9 and TRBJ1-6; maybe TRBD1 (5 bases). There are 14 residues in the CDR3. Germline loops: CDR1 SEHNR, CDR2 FQNEAQ (reference sequence). V dropped 4 bases and J dropped 12 bases, with 16 bases sitting between them. In nucleotides, the CDR3 is TGTGCCAGCAGCTCCTCGACCGGGGGAGTACCCCTCCACTTT. It encodes CASSSSTGGVPLHF. Looking up the rest from reference TRBV7-9 and TRBJ1-6 gives the full variable domain: DTGVSQNPRHKITKRGQNVTFRCDPISEHNRLYWYRQTLGQGPEFLTYFQNEAQLEKSRLLSDRFSAERPKGSFSTLEIQRTEQGDSAMYLCASSSSTGGVPLHFGNGTRLTVT.

This clonotype occurred many times. The chain links TRBV6-5 to TRBJ1-2; D ambiguous. This CDR3 region has 14 residues. Germline CDR1 and CDR2: MNHEY and SVGAGI. Trimming pared 2 bases from V and 2 bases from J, leaving 9 bases between. CDR3 bases: TGTGCCAGCAGTTACAATCAGGCCAACTATGGCTACACCTTC. It specifies CASSYNQANYGYTF.

The chain is built from TRBV10-3 and TRBJ1-1; the D is unclear. The CDR3 consists of 11 residues. The V gene's germline CDR1 is ENHRY and CDR2 SYGVKD. V gave up 10 bases and J gave up 3 bases, with 9 bases separating them. The CDR3 region is CATRRDTEAFF. CDR3 sequence (DNA): TGTGCCACGCGCCGGGACACTGAAGCTTTCTTT.

This clonotype has just a few counts. The rearrangement uses TRBV20-1 and TRBJ2-1; unclear D gene. Germline V gene data show CDR1 as DFQATT and CDR2 as SNEGSKA (reference sequence). This CDR3 comprises 14 residues. V was trimmed by 0 bases and J by 7 bases, leaving 13 bases between them. For the CDR3, the DNA is TGCAGTGCTAGAGATTACGACCATGGGAATGAGCAGTTCTTC. It yields the protein CSARDYDHGNEQFF.

This chain joins TRBV20-1 and TRBJ2-7; D is ambiguous. The V and J ends lost 8 bases and 0 bases respectively, with 20 bases between them. CDR3 length: 15 residues. Germline loops: CDR1 DFQATT, CDR2 SNEGSKA (reference sequence). In DNA, the CDR3 is TGCAGTCCAAAATCCGGCCCTCTTGCCTCCTACGAGCAGTACTTC. Its translation: CSPKSGPLASYEQYF.

This clonotype was seen a handful of times. This chain links TRBV10-2 with TRBJ1-1; D might be TRBD1 (5 bases). Per the germline V gene, CDR1 is WSHSY and CDR2 is SAAADI. The CDR3 consists of 14 residues. The germline V and J ends were trimmed by 6 bases and 0 bases, with 11 bases remaining between them. CDR3 DNA: TGCGCCAGCAGCCTGGACACTGTGAACACTGAAGCTTTCTTT. Protein: CASSLDTVNTEAFF.

This clonotype was seen ten or more times. The chain employs TRBV28 and TRBJ1-6, with 8 nucleotides matching TRBD1. The CDR3 runs 15 residues. V was clipped by 8 bases and J by 7 bases; unmatched bases: 10. From germline, CDR1 is MDHEN and CDR2 SYDVKM. The CDR3 region is CASGNSGQGNSPLHF. The CDR3 coding sequence is TGTGCCAGCGGTAACTCCGGACAGGGCAATTCACCCCTCCACTTT. Full variable domain (remainder filled in from reference TRBV28 and TRBJ1-6): DVKVTQSSRYLVKRTGEKVFLECVQDMDHENMFWYRQDPGLGLRLIYFSYDVKMKEKGDIPEGYSVSREKKERFSLILESASTNQTSMYLCASGNSGQGNSPLHFGNGTRLTVT.

This clonotype was recorded many times. The chain uses TRBV20-1 and TRBJ2-7; 10 nucleotides line up with TRBD2. This CDR3 contains 15 residues. Unmatched junction bases numbered 9, after V lost 5 bases and J lost 2 bases. Per the germline V gene, CDR1 is DFQATT and CDR2 is SNEGSKA (reference sequence). The CDR3 region is CSASGLAEFTYEQYF. The DNA for the CDR3 is TGCAGTGCTTCCGGACTAGCGGAGTTCACCTACGAGCAGTACTTC.

This clonotype was seen ten or more times. The V gene is TRBV20-1, the J gene TRBJ2-1; D is unresolved. The V end lost 4 bases, the J end lost 10 bases, and 20 bases lay between the germline ends. Looked up from germline, CDR1 is DFQATT and CDR2 is SNEGSKA (reference sequence). The CDR3 consists of 14 residues. As DNA, the CDR3 is TGCAGTGCTACCATTTCTGGGAACCCCTTGGAGCAGTTCTTC. It is translated as CSATISGNPLEQFF.

This sequence joins TRBV29-1 and TRBJ2-5; D unclear. Trimming removed 4 bases at V and 3 bases at J, with 18 bases between. The CDR3 runs 15 residues. Looked up from germline, CDR1 is SQVTM and CDR2 is ANQGSEA. In DNA, the CDR3 is TGCAGCGTTGCGGGCGGTAAAATCTCCAAAGAGACCCAGTACTTC. Translated: CSVAGGKISKETQYF.

This clonotype was found many times. The rearrangement joins TRBV11-2 to TRBJ2-1; D is ambiguous. The V end lost 3 bases, the J end lost 7 bases, and 13 bases lay between the germline ends. Germline loops: CDR1 SGHAT, CDR2 FQNNGV. CDR3 length: 14 residues. This CDR3 is CASSLDGSVNEQFF. In DNA form, the CDR3 reads TGTGCCAGCAGCTTGGACGGTTCAGTGAATGAGCAGTTCTTC.

This clonotype was seen a few times. The chain couples TRBV5-1 to TRBJ2-5, with 8 bases matching TRBD2. V lost 6 bases and J lost 5; bases outside the gene matches: 15. Germline assignment: CDR1 SGHRS and CDR2 YFSETQ. The CDR3 runs to 16 residues. The CDR3 region is CASTGGASGRIETQYF. The CDR3 DNA reads TGCGCCAGCACCGGGGGGGCGAGCGGGAGAATCGAGACCCAGTACTTC.

This clonotype was recorded at least ten times. The chain links TRBV7-2 to TRBJ1-1; D is undetermined. CDR3 length: 13 residues. The V gene lost 5 bases and the J gene lost 1 base, with 8 bases spanning the gap. CDR1 and CDR2 from the germline V gene are SGHTA and FQGNSA. CDR3 in DNA: TGTGCCAGCAGCCCCAGACAGAACACTGAAGCTTTCTTT. Amino acids: CASSPRQNTEAFF.

At least ten counts were recorded for this clonotype. The CDR3 region is CASSFQDTFNQPQHF. As DNA, the CDR3 is TGTGCCAGCAGTTTTCAGGACACGTTCAATCAGCCCCAGCATTTT. The chain links TRBV28 to TRBJ1-5; weak D call: TRBD1 (5 bases). Trimming took off 3 bases at V and 3 bases at J, with 12 bases between the two ends. Germline V gene lookup returns CDR1 MDHEN and CDR2 SYDVKM. This CDR3 is 15 amino acids long.

This chain links TRBV4-2 with TRBJ2-7; D is undetermined. V was cut by 3 bases and J by 2 bases, with 8 bases left in between. Germline CDR1 LGHNA, CDR2 YNFKEQ. This CDR3 region has 13 residues. The CDR3 loop reads CASSQGGAYEQYF. Written as DNA, the CDR3 is TGTGCCAGCAGCCAGGGCGGAGCCTACGAGCAGTACTTC.

The CDR3 nucleotides are TGTGCCAGCAGCCCGGCTTGGGTTGAGCAGTTCTTC. Protein product: CASSPAWVEQFF. The V call is TRBV7-2, the J call TRBJ2-1, with unresolved D. Trimming took 5 bases from V and 9 from J, leaving 11 bases between them. This CDR3 comprises 12 residues. Germline CDR1 SGHTA, CDR2 FQGNSA.

This rearrangement joins TRBV7-2 to TRBJ1-1, with D hard to call. The CDR3 runs 13 residues. Germline-derived CDR1 and CDR2 are SGHTA and FQGNSA. The ends were cut back, 3 bases at V and 8 bases at J, with 13 bases in the middle. CDR3 amino acids: CASSLPSSSEAFF. CDR3 DNA: TGTGCCAGCAGCTTGCCAAGCTCGTCGGAAGCTTTCTTT. The full variable domain, rest sourced from reference TRBV7-2 and TRBJ1-1, is GAGVSQSPSNKVTEKGKDVELRCDPISGHTALYWYRQSLGQGLEFLIYFQGNSAPDKSGLPSDRFSAERTGGSVSTLTIQRTQQEDSAVYLCASSLPSSSEAFFGQGTRLTVV.